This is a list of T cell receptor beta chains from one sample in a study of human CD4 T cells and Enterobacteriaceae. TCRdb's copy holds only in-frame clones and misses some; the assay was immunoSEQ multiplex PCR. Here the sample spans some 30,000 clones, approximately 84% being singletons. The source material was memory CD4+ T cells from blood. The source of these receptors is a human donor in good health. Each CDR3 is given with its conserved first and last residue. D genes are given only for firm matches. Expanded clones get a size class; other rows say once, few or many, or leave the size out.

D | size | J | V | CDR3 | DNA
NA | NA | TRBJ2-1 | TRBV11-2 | CASSLVRANEQFF | TGTGCCAGCAGCTTAGTGAGGGCCAATGAGCAGTTCTTC
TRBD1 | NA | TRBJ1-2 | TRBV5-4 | CASTKIGTGYGYTF | TGTGCCAGCACCAAGATTGGGACAGGGTATGGCTACACCTTC
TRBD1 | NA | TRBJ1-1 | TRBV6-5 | CASSFRDSQAFF | TGTGCCAGCAGTTTTCGGGACAGTCAAGCTTTCTTT
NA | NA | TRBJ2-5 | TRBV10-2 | CASSSLGVYETQYF | TGCGCCAGCAGCTCCCTTGGGGTTTACGAGACCCAGTACTTC
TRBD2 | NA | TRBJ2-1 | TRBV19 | CASPKDRDTSSGGYNEQFF | TGTGCCAGTCCCAAGGACAGGGATACGTCTAGCGGGGGCTACAATGAGCAGTTCTTC
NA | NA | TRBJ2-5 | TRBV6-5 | CASSYSADQETQYF | TGTGCCAGCAGTTACTCAGCGGACCAAGAGACCCAGTACTTC
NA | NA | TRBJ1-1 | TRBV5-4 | CASSKDSLNTEAFF | TGTGCCAGCAGCAAGGACAGTTTGAACACTGAAGCTTTCTTT
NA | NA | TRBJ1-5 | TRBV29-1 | CSVSRGEAQHF | TGCAGCGTTTCCCGAGGCGAGGCCCAGCATTTT
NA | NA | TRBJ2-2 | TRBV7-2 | CASSQGGVRNTGELFF | TGTGCCAGCAGCCAAGGTGGGGTCCGAAACACCGGGGAGCTGTTTTTT
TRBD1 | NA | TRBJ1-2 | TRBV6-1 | CASSVSTGGDGYTF | TGTGCCAGCAGTGTCAGCACAGGGGGAGATGGCTACACCTTC
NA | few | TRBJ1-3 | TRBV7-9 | CASTIREAGNTIYF | TGTGCCAGCACCATCAGGGAGGCTGGAAACACCATATATTTT
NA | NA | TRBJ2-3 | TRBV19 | CASSIVTDLDTQYF | TGTGCCAGTAGTATAGTGACAGACTTAGATACGCAGTATTTT
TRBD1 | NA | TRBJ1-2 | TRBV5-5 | CATSQGPSGRTTNYGYTF | TGTGCCACCTCACAGGGGCCTTCAGGCCGGACCACTAACTATGGCTACACCTTC
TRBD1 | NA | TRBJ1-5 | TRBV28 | CASRRDRGGNQPQHF | TGTGCCAGCAGAAGGGACAGGGGAGGCAATCAGCCCCAGCATTTT
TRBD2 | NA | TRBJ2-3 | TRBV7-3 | CASSLRVAGGSTDTQYF | TGTGCCAGCAGCTTAAGGGTAGCGGGAGGGTCCACAGATACGCAGTATTTT
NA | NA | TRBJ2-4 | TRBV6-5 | CASSYSREAKNIQYF | TGTGCCAGCAGTTATTCTAGGGAGGCCAAAAACATTCAGTACTTC
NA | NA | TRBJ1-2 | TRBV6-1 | CASSGYGYGYTF | TGTGCCAGCAGTGGGTACGGCTATGGCTACACCTTC
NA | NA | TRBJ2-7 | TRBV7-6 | CASSLPPGDEQYF | TGTGCCAGCAGCTTACCCCCGGGGGACGAGCAGTACTTC
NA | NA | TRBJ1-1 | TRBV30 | CAWSPDRMGTEAFF | TGTGCCTGGAGCCCCGACAGAATGGGCACTGAAGCTTTCTTT
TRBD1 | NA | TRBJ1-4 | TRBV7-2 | CASSPGQGNEKLFF | TGTGCCAGCAGCCCGGGACAGGGTAATGAAAAACTGTTTTTT
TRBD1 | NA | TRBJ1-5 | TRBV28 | CASSVSGTGARNQPQHF | TGTGCCAGCAGCGTATCTGGGACAGGGGCGCGCAATCAGCCCCAGCATTTT
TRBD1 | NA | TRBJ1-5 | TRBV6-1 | CASSKGTDYSNQPQHF | TGTGCCAGCAGTAAAGGGACAGATTATAGCAATCAGCCCCAGCATTTT